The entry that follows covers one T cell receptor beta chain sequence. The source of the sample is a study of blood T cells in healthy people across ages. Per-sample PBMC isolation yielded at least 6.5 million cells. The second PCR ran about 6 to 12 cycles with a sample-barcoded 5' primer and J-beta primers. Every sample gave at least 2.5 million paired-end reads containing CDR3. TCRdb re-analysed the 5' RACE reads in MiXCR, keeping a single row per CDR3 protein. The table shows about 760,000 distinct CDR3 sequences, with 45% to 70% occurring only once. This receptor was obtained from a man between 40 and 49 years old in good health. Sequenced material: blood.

CDR3 protein: CSAFVRVANYGYTF. The CDR3 coding sequence is TGCAGTGCTTTTGTCAGGGTAGCTAACTATGGCTACACCTTC. V is TRBV20-1 and J is TRBJ1-2; a possible D gene is TRBD1 (5 bases). Trimming removed 5 bases from V and 0 bases from J, with 13 bases in between. CDR1 is DFQATT, CDR2 SNEGSKA, per germline (reference sequence). The CDR3 runs 14 residues.